Shown below are 20 T cell receptor beta chains from a single sample sequenced in a study of beta chain features in type 1 diabetes. Study outcomes and limitations: Among all four CD4+ subsets, Type 1 diabetes patients had TCRB CDR3s that were moderately but significantly shorter.

Every isolated RNA sample was fully reverse transcribed, so sequencing captured expressed TCRB transcripts. The assay was immunoSEQ multiplex PCR, and TCRdb's table has in-frame clones only and misses some. The sample shows 15,000 to 17,000 clones, approximately 68% of them seen only once. Their cognate antigens are unknown. Specimen: Tregs from blood. The receptors derive from a man under 40 with type 1 diabetes.

V gene TRBV4-1 combines with J gene TRBJ2-5; D is ambiguous. Germline V gene sequence: CDR1 MGHRA, CDR2 YSYEKL. Trimming took 1 base from V and 5 from J, leaving 8 bases between them. This CDR3 comprises 13 residues. CDR3 coding DNA: TGCGCCAGCAGCCAAGCAGGTGGGGAGACCCAGTACTTC. Its protein product is CASSQAGGETQYF.

The V gene is TRBV28, the J gene TRBJ2-7; 11 nucleotides align to TRBD1. The CDR3 loop spans 12 amino acids. Germline V lookup: CDR1 MDHEN, CDR2 SYDVKM. Trimming at V came to 8 bases and at J to 5 bases, leaving 2 bases not matched to a gene. The CDR3 loop is CASGTGGDEQYF. In nucleotides, the CDR3 is TGTGCCAGCGGGACAGGGGGGGACGAGCAGTACTTC.

The chain is built from TRBV7-2 and TRBJ1-1; TRBD1 aligns across 9 bases. The CDR3 runs 13 residues. Germline CDR1 SGHTA, CDR2 FQGNSA. V was pared by 5 bases and J by 8 bases, with 6 bases of the junction left unmatched. CDR3 nucleotides: TGTGCCAGCAGCGGAGGGACAGGGAAGGAAGCTTTCTTT. Encoded protein: CASSGGTGKEAFF.

V gene TRBV5-1 combines with J gene TRBJ1-1; TRBD1 is a possible D gene (5 bases). Trimming removed 0 bases from V and 5 bases from J, with 8 bases in between. Germline V gene sequence: CDR1 SGHRS, CDR2 YFSETQ. The CDR3 covers 13 residues. This chain's CDR3 is CASSLGGETEAFF. CDR3 in DNA: TGCGCCAGCAGCTTGGGGGGCGAAACTGAAGCTTTCTTT.

The rearrangement links TRBV27 to TRBJ1-6, with TRBD1 identical over 9 bases. In germline, CDR1 is MNHEY, CDR2 SMNVEV (reference sequence). The CDR3 is 16 residues long. Unmatched junction bases numbered 12, after V lost 5 bases and J lost 10 bases. CDR3 sequence (DNA): TGTGCCAGCAGTCGCTGGACAGGGGAGATGAACTCACCCCTCCACTTT. Translated, it gives CASSRWTGEMNSPLHF.

Only a few counts were recorded for this clone. V gene TRBV18 combines with J gene TRBJ2-2; D is possibly TRBD1 (6 bases). The CDR3 runs to 16 residues. Per germline, CDR1 KGHSH and CDR2 LQKENI. V lost 0 bases, J lost 6 bases, and 14 bases lay in between. CDR3: CASSPPGTKGAGELFF. DNA of the CDR3: TGTGCCAGCTCACCACCCGGGACGAAGGGGGCCGGGGAGCTGTTTTTT. Together with reference TRBV18 and TRBJ2-2, the CDR3 gives the full variable domain: NAGVMQNPRHLVRRRGQEARLRCSPMKGHSHVYWYRQLPEEGLKFMVYLQKENIIDESGMPKERFSAEFPKEGPSILRIQQVVRGDSAAYFCASSPPGTKGAGELFFGEGSRLTVL.

This chain uses TRBV7-2 with TRBJ1-6; D remains unclear. Between the trimmed V and J ends, which lost 3 bases and 8 bases, there was a span of 5 bases. Germline CDR1 reads SGHTA; CDR2 reads FQGNSA. CDR3 size: 12 residues. This CDR3 reads CASSFRDSPLHF. CDR3 sequence (DNA): TGTGCCAGCAGCTTTCGCGATTCACCCCTCCACTTT.

The CDR3 DNA sequence: TGTGCCACCAGCAGAGATTTGTCGGGAGGAAGTGAGCTGAACTATGGCTACACCTTC. Translating gives CATSRDLSGGSELNYGYTF. The rearrangement uses TRBV15 and TRBJ1-2; no definite D call. V shed 0 bases and J shed 2 bases, with 22 bases lying between them. CDR3 length: 19 residues. Germline loops: CDR1 LNHNV, CDR2 YYDKDF (reference sequence).

V gene TRBV27 combines with J gene TRBJ2-5, with TRBD2 identical over 8 bases. The end of the DNA aligns better with TRBJ2-7, so the J call may be wrong. This CDR3 is built from 14 residues. The germline gives CDR1 MNHEY, CDR2 SMNVEV (reference sequence). Here the CDR3 DNA reads TGTGCCAGCAGTTTAGCGGGGGGACTCGGCGAGCAGTACTTC. It yields the protein CASSLAGGLGEQYF.

This clone was recorded a few times. The chain uses TRBV19 and TRBJ2-6; 8 nucleotides match TRBD1. This CDR3 comprises 16 residues. V was pared by 6 bases and J by 2 bases, with 6 bases of the junction left unmatched. Per germline, CDR1 LNHDA and CDR2 SQIVND (reference sequence). The CDR3 spells CASSLGTGTGANVLTF. CDR3 nucleotide sequence: TGTGCCAGTAGCCTCGGGACAGGAACTGGGGCCAACGTCCTGACTTTC.

This clone has a handful of counts. The rearrangement joins TRBV6-1 to TRBJ1-2; TRBD1 aligns across 7 bases. The CDR3 totals 13 residues. CDR1 MNHNS and CDR2 SASEGT come from the germline V gene. V lost 6 bases to trimming and J lost 10 bases; unmatched junction nucleotides: 11. The CDR3 protein is CASSLRDSKPYTF. Here the CDR3 DNA reads TGTGCCAGCAGCCTCCGGGACAGTAAGCCCTACACCTTC.

The CDR3 bases are TGCGCCAGCAGTTCCACCGGGACAGGACTGTACGAGCAGTACTTC. Amino acid sequence: CASSSTGTGLYEQYF. This rearrangement joins TRBV10-1 to TRBJ2-7, with 8 bases aligning to TRBD1. CDR1 and CDR2 from the germline V gene are WNHNN and SYGVQD (reference sequence). This CDR3 is 15 amino acids long. Trimming at V came to 5 bases and at J to 4 bases, leaving 10 bases not matched to a gene.

This clone was found a few times. This chain uses TRBV15 with TRBJ2-5; D not resolved. CDR3 size: 13 residues. Trimming stripped 0 bases from V and 3 bases from J, with 5 bases between. Germline assignment: CDR1 LNHNV and CDR2 YYDKDF (reference sequence). The CDR3 nucleotides are TGTGCCACCAGCAGAGATCTAGAAGAGACCCAGTACTTC. Its protein is CATSRDLEETQYF. Supplemented by reference TRBV15 and TRBJ2-5, the full variable domain reads DAMVIQNPRYQVTQFGKPVTLSCSQTLNHNVMYWYQQKSSQAPKLLFHYYDKDFNNEADTPDNFQSRRPNTSFCFLDIRSPGLGDTAMYLCATSRDLEETQYFGPGTRLLVL.

This chain connects TRBV6-6 to TRBJ1-2; D gene unclear. The V end was cut by 6 bases, the J end by 8 bases, with 10 bases between. Per the germline V gene, CDR1 is MNHNY and CDR2 is SVGAGI (reference sequence). This CDR3 has 11 amino acids. The chain's CDR3 is CASRTGEGYTF. The CDR3 bases are TGTGCCAGCAGGACCGGGGAAGGCTACACCTTC.

This clone was observed a handful of times. This sequence joins TRBV5-6 and TRBJ1-4; 9 bases map to TRBD1. The CDR3 sequence is 17 residues long. Germline V gene lookup returns CDR1 SGHDT and CDR2 YYEEEE. V trimming: 4 bases; J trimming: 0 bases; junction bases outside the gene matches: 7. CDR3 coding DNA: TGTGCCAGCAGCGAGGGACAGGGTGCTCCAACTAATGAAAAACTGTTTTTT. Translated: CASSEGQGAPTNEKLFF.

This sequence joins TRBV23-1 and TRBJ1-5; D gene uncertain. TRBV23-1 is assigned to the ORF class and has an uncertain function. There are 15 residues in the CDR3. V was pared by 7 bases and J by 2 bases, with 15 bases between. The CDR3 loop reads CASTAEDLGNQPQHF. The DNA of the CDR3 is TGCGCCAGCACTGCGGAGGATTTGGGCAATCAGCCCCAGCATTTT.

The chain employs TRBV2 and TRBJ1-5, with TRBD1 identical over 7 bases. Germline V gene sequence: CDR1 SNHLY, CDR2 FYNNEI. The ends lost 4 bases at V and 7 bases at J; junction bases unmatched: 7. The CDR3 spans 14 residues. CDR3 sequence (DNA): TGTGCCAGCAGTGGTACGACAGGGAGGCAGCCCCAGCATTTT. Encoded protein: CASSGTTGRQPQHF.

This chain connects TRBV7-9 to TRBJ2-5, with 7 bases aligning to TRBD2. Germline V gene data show CDR1 as SEHNR and CDR2 as FQNEAQ (reference sequence). Germline trimming cut 1 base from V and 7 bases from J; bases unmatched to any gene: 3. The CDR3 length is 13 residues. CDR3 loop: CASSLEGRGTQYF. The CDR3 nucleotides are TGTGCCAGCAGCTTAGAGGGGAGGGGGACCCAGTACTTC.

The chain employs TRBV11-2 and TRBJ2-7; TRBD1 might be the D (5 bases). Germline CDR1 and CDR2: SGHAT and FQNNGV. Trimming left V 4 bases short and J 7 bases short, with 14 bases between. The CDR3 sequence is 13 residues long. CDR3: CASSSQAGVEQYF. Here the CDR3 DNA reads TGTGCCAGCAGCTCACAGGCCGGTGTTGAGCAGTACTTC.

This rearrangement joins TRBV9 to TRBJ2-5, with TRBD1 matching over 10 bases. Judging by the DNA end, TRBJ2-7 fits better; the J call may be wrong. The germline CDR1 and CDR2 sequences are SGDLS and YYNGEE. The CDR3 covers 13 residues. This CDR3 reads CASSGTGGGEQYF. The DNA of the CDR3 is TGTGCCAGCAGCGGGACAGGGGGGGGCGAGCAGTACTTC.